This T cell receptor (beta chain) appears in the sequencing data of a study of CD8 T cells in ankylosing spondylitis. Trimming took 7 bases from V and 7 from J; bases not matched to a gene: 9. This CDR3 contains 14 residues. Germline V lookup: CDR1 MNHNS, CDR2 SASEGT. Remarks on this clonotype: What it binds is unknown.

TCRdb passed the 5' RACE reads through MiXCR, listing each CDR3 protein once. The sample shows 150,000 to 200,000 distinct CDR3 sequences, approximately 32% of them seen only once. Study results and caveats: Disease-associated clones were reportedly significantly overrepresented in matched ankylosing spondylitis synovial fluid. Researchers report that disease-linked clones proved CD8+ and relatively rare in peripheral blood. Prior work had noted some motif variants in reactive arthritis blood and synovial fluid. Ankylosing spondylitis blood seemed to carry a telltale TCR beta motif made of roughly eight highly homologous variants.

This sequence was found in a male donor with ankylosing spondylitis. The sequenced sample was synovial fluid, either unsorted or a sorted T cell fraction (not recorded which). The rearrangement links TRBV6-1 to TRBJ1-4; 7 positions agree with TRBD1. Here the CDR3 DNA reads TGTGCCAGCACCCTAGGGGGCGGGGGTGAAAAACTGTTTTTT. As protein: CASTLGGGGEKLFF.